This T cell receptor (beta chain) was sequenced in a study of blood T cell repertoires in COVID-19. Either two negative PCRs, clearance, or symptom resolution qualified Cohort 3 donors as recovered. The protocol was immunoSEQ multiplex PCR, while the TCRdb copy is restricted to in-frame clones and leaves out a portion. The sample consists of about 250,000 clones, roughly 90% of them appearing once. CDR1 is MDHEN and CDR2 is SYDVKM in the germline V gene. V gave up 6 bases and J gave up 4 bases, with 24 bases separating them. The CDR3 loop spans 17 amino acids. The specimen was PBMCs or T cells enriched from blood (not recorded which). The source is a man in his forties who had recovered from COVID-19. This rearrangement joins TRBV28 to TRBJ1-2, with D perhaps TRBD1 (6 bases). CDR3 sequence: CASSTQKYREFGYGYTF. The CDR3 DNA sequence: TGTGCCAGCAGCACCCAGAAATACAGGGAATTTGGCTATGGCTACACCTTC.